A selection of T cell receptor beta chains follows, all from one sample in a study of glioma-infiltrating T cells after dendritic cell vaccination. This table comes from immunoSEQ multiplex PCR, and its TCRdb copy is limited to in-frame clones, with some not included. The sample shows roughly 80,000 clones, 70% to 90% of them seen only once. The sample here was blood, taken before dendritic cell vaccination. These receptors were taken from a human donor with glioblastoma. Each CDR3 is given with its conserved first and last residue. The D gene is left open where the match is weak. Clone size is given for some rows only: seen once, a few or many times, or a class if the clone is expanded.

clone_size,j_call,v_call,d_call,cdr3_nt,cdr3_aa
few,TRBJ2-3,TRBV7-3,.,TGTGCCAGCAGTTCATCGACAGCCAGGACAGATACGCAGTATTTT,CASSSSTARTDTQYF
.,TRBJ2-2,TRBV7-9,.,TGTGCCAGCAGCTTACTACAGATCACCGGGGAGCTGTTTTTT,CASSLLQITGELFF
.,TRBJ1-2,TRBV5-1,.,TGCGCCAGCAGCTTGGATGGGTCGGGAGTTGGCTACACCTTC,CASSLDGSGVGYTF
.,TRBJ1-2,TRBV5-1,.,TGCGCCAGCAGCTTGGGACAGTTTAACTATGGCTACACCTTC,CASSLGQFNYGYTF
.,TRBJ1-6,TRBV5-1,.,TGCGCCAGCAGCTTGGGGGGAGGGCCTGGTTCGGACTCACCCCTCCACTTT,CASSLGGGPGSDSPLHF
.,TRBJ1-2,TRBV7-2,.,TGTGCCAGCAGCCCAGCGGGGCAAAACTATGGCTACACCTTC,CASSPAGQNYGYTF
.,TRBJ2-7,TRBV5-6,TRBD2,TGTGCCAGCAGCTTGCTCTCCGGGAGGAAATCCTACGAGCAGTACTTC,CASSLLSGRKSYEQYF
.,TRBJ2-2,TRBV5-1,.,TGCGCCAGCAGCTTGGATGCGGGTGCGAACACCGGGGAGCTGTTTTTT,CASSLDAGANTGELFF
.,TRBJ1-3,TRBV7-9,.,TGTGCCAGCAGCCCGCGCGGCGTACGCTCTGGAAACACCATATATTTT,CASSPRGVRSGNTIYF
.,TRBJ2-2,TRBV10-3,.,TGTGCCATCAGTGACAGGGGAAGGAACACCGGGGAGCTGTTTTTT,CAISDRGRNTGELFF
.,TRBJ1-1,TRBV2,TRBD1,TGTGCCAGCAGGACAGGGACCAACACTGAAGCTTTCTTT,CASRTGTNTEAFF
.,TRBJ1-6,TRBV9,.,TGTGCCAGCAGCGTAGGACAGACAGATTCACCCCTCCACTTT,CASSVGQTDSPLHF
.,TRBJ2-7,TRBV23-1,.,TGCGCCAGCAGTGCGGTAACTCACTCCTACGAGCAGTACTTC,CASSAVTHSYEQYF
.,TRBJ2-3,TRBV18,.,TGTGCCAGCTCCCCACAGGGAGCAGATACGCAGTATTTT,CASSPQGADTQYF
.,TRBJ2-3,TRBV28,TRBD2,TGTGCCAGCAGTAACCTTAGCGGGGGGGGACATACGCAGTATTTT,CASSNLSGGGHTQYF
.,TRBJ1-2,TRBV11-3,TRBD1,TGTGCCAGCAGCTTTGGACAGGTCGGTGGCTACACCTTC,CASSFGQVGGYTF
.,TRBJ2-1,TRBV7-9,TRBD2,TGTGCCAGCAGCTTGACTAGCGGGGGTGAGCAGTTCTTC,CASSLTSGGEQFF
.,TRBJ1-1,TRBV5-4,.,TGTGCCAGCAGCTTGGAGCCTTCGAACACTGAAGCTTTCTTT,CASSLEPSNTEAFF
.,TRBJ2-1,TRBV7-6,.,TGTGCCAGCCCAGAGGGTGAGCAGTTCTTC,CASPEGEQFF
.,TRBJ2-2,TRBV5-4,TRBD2,TGTGCCAGCAGCTTGGGGCTAGCGGGGCACACCGGGGAGCTGTTTTTT,CASSLGLAGHTGELFF
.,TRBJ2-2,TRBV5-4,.,TGTGCCAGCAGCTTGGCGACTAGACAATACACCGGGGAGCTGTTTTTT,CASSLATRQYTGELFF
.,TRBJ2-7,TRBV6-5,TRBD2,TGTGCCAGCAGTTACGAATACAGCGGGAGATCCTACGAGCAGTACTTC,CASSYEYSGRSYEQYF
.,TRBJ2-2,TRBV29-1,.,TGCAGCGTTGAGGCAGGGAAGAACACCGGGGAGCTGTTTTTT,CSVEAGKNTGELFF
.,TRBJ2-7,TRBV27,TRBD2,TGTGCCAGCAGCTCTGGGACTAGCGGAGGGACCTACGAGCAGTACTTC,CASSSGTSGGTYEQYF
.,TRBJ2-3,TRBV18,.,TGTGCCAGCTCTCTCACGGATTCCGGGAGTGGGAACACAGATACGCAGTATTTT,CASSLTDSGSGNTDTQYF
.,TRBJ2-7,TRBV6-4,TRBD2,TGTGCCAGCAGTGGCCTAGCGGGCTACTACGAGCAGTACTTC,CASSGLAGYYEQYF
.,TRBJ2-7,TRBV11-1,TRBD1,TGTGCCAGCAGCCCGGGACAGGGGGCAAGAGGCGAGCAGTACTTC,CASSPGQGARGEQYF
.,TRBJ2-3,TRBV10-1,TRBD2,TGCGCCAGCAGTCTGGGACTAGCGAGAGGAGCCGATACGCAGTATTTT,CASSLGLARGADTQYF
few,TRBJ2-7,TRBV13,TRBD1,TGTGCCAGCAGCGGCCCGGGACAGGGTAAGCAGTACTTC,CASSGPGQGKQYF
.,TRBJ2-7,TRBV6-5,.,TGTGCCAGCAAGGAGGTGGAATCCTACGAGCAGTACTTC,CASKEVESYEQYF
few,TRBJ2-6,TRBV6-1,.,TGTGCCAGCAGCGGGGGGCCTGGGGCCAACGTCCTGACTTTC,CASSGGPGANVLTF
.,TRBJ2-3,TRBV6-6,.,TGTGCCAGCAGTCAAGGGGGAGATACGCAGTATTTT,CASSQGGDTQYF
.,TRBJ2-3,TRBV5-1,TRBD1,TGCGCCAGCAGCTTGGTGGGGACAGGGGGCACAGATACGCAGTATTTT,CASSLVGTGGTDTQYF
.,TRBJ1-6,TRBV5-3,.,TGTGCCAGAAGCTTTAGACAGGACTGCAATTCACCCCTCCACTTT,CARSFRQDCNSPLHF
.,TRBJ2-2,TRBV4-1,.,TGCGCCAGCAGCCAAGCGGGAGCGGGCACCGGGGAGCTGTTTTTT,CASSQAGAGTGELFF
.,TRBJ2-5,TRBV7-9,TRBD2,TGTGCCAGCAGCTTGACTAGCGGGAGGTCTTGGGAGACCCAGTACTTC,CASSLTSGRSWETQYF
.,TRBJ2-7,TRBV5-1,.,TGCGCCAGCAGCTTCGAGACAGATACATACGAGCAGTACTTC,CASSFETDTYEQYF